The 15 T cell receptor beta chains listed next were all sequenced from one sample in a study of early T cells in non-severe SARS-CoV-2 infection. TCRdb reanalysed the 5' RACE reads using MiXCR and keeps one entry per CDR3 protein. The sample lists roughly 86,000 distinct CDR3 sequences, 6% to 7% occurring once. Material for sequencing was whole blood. The receptors derive from an adult who was a healthcare worker with PCR-confirmed SARS-CoV-2 infection or an uninfected control (not recorded which).

The J gene is TRBJ2-2, the V gene TRBV23-1; 8 bases agree with TRBD2. TRBV23-1 is an open reading frame, and its role is uncertain. This CDR3 is built from 20 residues. V was pared by 7 bases and J by 0 bases, with 19 bases of the junction left unmatched. The CDR3 region is CASTPIRAGASGPNTGELFF. Here the CDR3 DNA reads TGCGCCAGCACCCCGATCCGGGCGGGAGCTAGCGGGCCGAACACCGGGGAGCTGTTTTTT.

In this sample, this clonotype turned up many times. The rearrangement uses TRBV20-1 and TRBJ2-1; a weak D match, TRBD2 (6 bases). V lost 3 bases and J lost 15, with 21 bases in between. This CDR3 spans 13 amino acids. Germline lookup yields CDR1 DFQATT and CDR2 SNEGSKA (reference sequence). The CDR3 protein is CSASFSGRPVGFF. DNA of the CDR3: TGCAGTGCTAGTTTTAGCGGACGCCCCGTGGGGTTCTTC.

There are many counts of this clonotype. The chain recombines TRBV27 with TRBJ1-2; D is perhaps TRBD1 (6 bases). The CDR3 extends over 15 amino acids. Germline CDR1 and CDR2: MNHEY and SMNVEV (reference sequence). V was cut by 6 bases and J by 3 bases, with 17 bases left in between. The CDR3 bases are TGTGCCAGCAGACAGGGAGGGCGACTCCACTATGGCTACACCTTC. This codes for CASRQGGRLHYGYTF.

This clonotype has just a few counts. V gene TRBV29-1 combines with J gene TRBJ1-1; D is unclear. CDR3 length equals 12 residues. With 4 bases removed from V and 5 bases from J, the gap between germline ends came to 11 bases. Germline V gene sequence: CDR1 SQVTM, CDR2 ANQGSEA. CDR3 nucleotides: TGCAGCGTTGGGCGCTTGGGGACTGAAGCTTTCTTT. Translation gives CSVGRLGTEAFF.

V and J are TRBV11-2 and TRBJ2-3, with D possibly being TRBD2 (5 bases). CDR1 and CDR2 (germline): SGHAT, FQNNGV. V gave up 5 bases and J gave up 5 bases, with 17 bases separating them. The CDR3 loop spans 15 amino acids. The CDR3 loop is CASSHRTVEGDTQYF. CDR3 coding DNA: TGTGCCAGCAGCCACCGGACTGTTGAGGGAGATACGCAGTATTTT.

This chain links TRBV7-9 with TRBJ2-2; the D is unclear. The CDR3 loop spans 13 amino acids. V shed 5 bases and J shed 2 bases, with 6 bases lying between them. Germline assignment: CDR1 SEHNR and CDR2 FQNEAQ (reference sequence). DNA of the CDR3: TGTGCCAGCAGCAAGCCCAACACCGGGGAGCTGTTTTTT. It translates to CASSKPNTGELFF.

This chain uses TRBV7-9 with TRBJ2-4; maybe TRBD1 (6 bases). Germline lookup yields CDR1 SEHNR and CDR2 FQNEAQ (reference sequence). V was pared by 5 bases and J by 3 bases, with 14 bases between. This CDR3 is 15 amino acids long. The CDR3 nucleotides read TGTGCCAGCAGCGAAGCCGGGACACACAAAAACATTCAGTACTTC. It encodes CASSEAGTHKNIQYF. Variable domain in full (rest from reference TRBV7-9 and TRBJ2-4): DTGVSQNPRHKITKRGQNVTFRCDPISEHNRLYWYRQTLGQGPEFLTYFQNEAQLEKSRLLSDRFSAERPKGSFSTLEIQRTEQGDSAMYLCASSEAGTHKNIQYFGAGTRLSVL.

The chain carries TRBV20-1 and TRBJ2-3, with 9 bases fitting TRBD1. The CDR3 contains 16 residues. Trimming cost V 3 bases and J 2 bases; bases outside gene matches: 9. Germline CDR1 is DFQATT and CDR2 is SNEGSKA (reference sequence). CDR3 protein: CSASYRRDRVTDTQYF. CDR3 in DNA: TGCAGTGCTAGCTACCGCAGGGACAGGGTCACAGATACGCAGTATTTT.

This clonotype has more than one count but fewer than ten. V and J are TRBV6-2 or TRBV6-3 and TRBJ2-1; tentatively, D is TRBD1 or TRBD2 (6 bases each). The CDR3 sequence is 15 residues long. Germline V gives CDR1 MNHEY, CDR2 SVGEGT. V was clipped by 5 bases and J by 0 bases, with 11 bases between them. DNA of the CDR3: TGTGCCAGCAGTGGGGGGCTCAGCTCCTACAATGAGCAGTTCTTC. It yields the protein CASSGGLSSYNEQFF.

This clonotype was observed a few times. With a much larger clone just one base away, this may be a read error. CDR3 amino acids: CGVGGGLYNEQFF. DNA of the CDR3: TGCGGCGTTGGTGGGGGGCTCTACAATGAGCAGTTCTTC. The J gene is TRBJ2-1, the V gene TRBV29-1; perhaps D is TRBD1 or TRBD2 (6 bases each). Germline V gene lookup returns CDR1 SQVTM and CDR2 ANQGSEA. CDR3 length equals 13 residues.

This clonotype was recorded at least ten times. The chain uses TRBV10-3 and TRBJ2-3, with D perhaps matching TRBD2 (5 bases). The CDR3 runs 13 residues. The V end was cut by 6 bases, the J end by 5 bases, with 12 bases between. Germline V gene lookup returns CDR1 ENHRY and CDR2 SYGVKD. CDR3: CAIRHFSEDTQYF. CDR3 bases: TGTGCCATCAGGCACTTTAGCGAAGATACGCAGTATTTT.

In the case of this clonotype: In this CDR3 the conserved last residue, phenylalanine or tryptophan, is missing, so a read error is likely. The gene calls are TRBV6-5 and TRBJ1-6; 10 bases are a match to TRBD1. J gave up 10 bases and V 5 bases, and 8 bases lay outside the gene matches. The CDR3 is made up of 15 amino acids. Germline CDR1 is MNHEY and CDR2 is SVGAGI. In DNA form, the CDR3 reads TGTGCCAGCAGTGCGGGACAGGGGTTGGCATCACCCCTCCACCTT. This encodes CASSAGQGLASPLHL.

This clonotype was counted between two and nine times. The chain carries TRBV12-3 or TRBV12-4 and TRBJ2-2; D uncertain. The CDR3 is 17 residues long. Trimming left V 6 bases short and J 0 bases short, with 17 bases between. DNA for the CDR3: TGTGCCAGCAGCCTTGGGGTCGGGCAGACGAACACCGGGGAGCTGTTTTTT. As protein: CASSLGVGQTNTGELFF.

This clonotype was counted many times. This chain joins TRBV19 and TRBJ1-5; D ambiguous. The CDR3 loop spans 12 amino acids. The germline gives CDR1 LNHDA, CDR2 SQIVND (reference sequence). The germline V and J ends were trimmed by 5 bases and 3 bases, with 5 bases remaining between them. CDR3 bases: TGTGCCAGTAGTCCGAACAATCAGCCCCAGCATTTT. Translated: CASSPNNQPQHF.

This clonotype has a handful of counts. The chain has TRBV27 and TRBJ2-5; D is undetermined. The CDR3 length is 14 residues. Germline V CDR1 and CDR2: MNHEY, SMNVEV (reference sequence). V lost 5 bases to trimming and J lost 4 bases, with 14 bases between them. CDR3 amino acids: CASSVFFPGETQYF. The CDR3 DNA reads TGTGCCAGCAGTGTCTTTTTCCCGGGAGAGACCCAGTACTTC.